These 7 T cell receptor beta chains originate from one sample sequenced in a study of T-cell memory formation after mild COVID-19. TCRdb independently ran MiXCR on the 5' RACE reads; one entry per CDR3 protein. Counted here are about 190,000 distinct CDR3 sequences, approximately 20% occurring once; the ten biggest clones make up 2.4%. Sequencing was performed on PBMCs or a T cell subset sorted from them (not recorded which). These receptors all stem from an adult woman who had mild COVID-19 (a few samples of this study predate the infection). Cell type and time point are not known.

J is TRBJ2-1 and V is TRBV5-1, with D maybe TRBD2 (6 bases). The ends were cut back, 3 bases at V and 0 bases at J, with 13 bases in the middle. This CDR3 has 16 amino acids. CDR1 is SGHRS, CDR2 YFSETQ, per germline. This CDR3 reads CASSSRLVGSYNEQFF. CDR3 DNA sequence: TGCGCCAGCAGCTCGCGACTAGTCGGCTCCTACAATGAGCAGTTCTTC.

This clonotype was observed a few times. The chain combines TRBV12-3 or TRBV12-4 with TRBJ2-5, with 8 bases matching TRBD2. The CDR3 length is 15 residues. V lost 6 bases and J lost 0; bases outside the gene matches: 6. DNA of the CDR3: TGTGCCAGCAGCCCCCAGCGGGGGAACCAAGAGACCCAGTACTTC. It yields the protein CASSPQRGNQETQYF.

The chain carries TRBV12-3 or TRBV12-4 and TRBJ2-1; 11 bases line up with TRBD2. This CDR3 contains 19 residues. The junction had 18 bases not matched to a gene; V was cut back by 5 bases and J by 6 bases. The CDR3 DNA reads as TGTGCCAGCAGTATGCGAGTAGCGGGGGGGCCGAGTATAGTCAATGAGCAGTTCTTC. It is translated as CASSMRVAGGPSIVNEQFF.

This clonotype was observed many times. This chain links TRBV27 with TRBJ1-2; maybe TRBD1 (5 bases). This CDR3 has 15 amino acids. V was pared by 4 bases and J by 8 bases, with 20 bases between. The germline gives CDR1 MNHEY, CDR2 SMNVEV (reference sequence). CDR3 loop: CASSSPLRGRLGYTF. CDR3 DNA sequence: TGTGCCAGCAGTTCCCCACTCCGGGGCCGACTGGGCTACACCTTC.

The J gene is TRBJ1-2, the V gene TRBV29-1; tentatively, D is TRBD1 (6 bases). Germline V gene lookup returns CDR1 SQVTM and CDR2 ANQGSEA. V was pared by 5 bases and J by 5 bases, with 9 bases between. The CDR3 totals 11 residues. The CDR3 region is CSVQQGYGYTF. The CDR3 DNA reads TGCAGCGTTCAACAGGGATATGGCTACACCTTC.

The chain recombines TRBV6-1 with TRBJ1-6, with TRBD1 as a possible D gene (5 bases). Germline CDR1 is MNHNS and CDR2 is SASEGT. The CDR3 loop spans 14 amino acids. V was shortened by 5 bases and J by 9 bases, with 14 bases between the two germline ends. The CDR3 DNA reads TGTGCCAGCAGTCAACTAGGGACGTCTTCACCCCTCCACTTT. The encoded protein is CASSQLGTSSPLHF.

The J gene is TRBJ2-5, the V gene TRBV5-1, with TRBD1 as a possible D gene (6 bases). The V end was cut by 4 bases, the J end by 5 bases, with 18 bases between. Germline assignment: CDR1 SGHRS and CDR2 YFSETQ. The CDR3 is made up of 15 amino acids. The CDR3 nucleotides are TGCGCCAGCAGCATCGGGACAACCTCCACGGAGACCCAGTACTTC. Protein: CASSIGTTSTETQYF.